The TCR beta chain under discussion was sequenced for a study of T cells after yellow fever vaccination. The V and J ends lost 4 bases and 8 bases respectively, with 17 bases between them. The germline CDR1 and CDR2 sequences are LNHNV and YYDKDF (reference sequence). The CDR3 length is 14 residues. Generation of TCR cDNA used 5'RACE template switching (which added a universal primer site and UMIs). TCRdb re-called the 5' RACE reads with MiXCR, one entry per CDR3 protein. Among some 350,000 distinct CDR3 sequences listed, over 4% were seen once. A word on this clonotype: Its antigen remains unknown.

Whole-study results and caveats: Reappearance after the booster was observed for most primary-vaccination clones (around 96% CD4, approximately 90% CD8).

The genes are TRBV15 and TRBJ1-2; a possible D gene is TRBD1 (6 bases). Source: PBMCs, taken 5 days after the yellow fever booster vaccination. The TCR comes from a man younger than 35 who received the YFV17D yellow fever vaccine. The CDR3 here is CATSMVPGAKGYTF. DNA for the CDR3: TGTGCCACCAGCATGGTCCCGGGGGCTAAAGGCTACACCTTC.